This T cell receptor beta chain was documented in a study of T cells after yellow fever vaccination. About the research overall: In the case of low-cell-number fractions, SMART-Seq v4 Ultra Low Input was used for preparation.

Per germline, CDR1 SGHTA and CDR2 FQGNSA. The ends were cut back, 4 bases at V and 11 bases at J, with 18 bases in the middle. This CDR3 is built from 14 residues. This clonotype has more than one count but fewer than ten. It was through 5'RACE template switching that TCR cDNA was made, with a universal primer site and UMIs added. TCRdb independently ran MiXCR on the 5' RACE reads; one entry per CDR3 protein. This table has approximately 610,000 distinct CDR3 sequences, roughly a sixth appearing once. The source material was PBMCs, sampled about 5 days after the first yellow fever vaccination. This TCR was recovered from a man aged 18 to 30 who received the YFV17D yellow fever vaccine. The V call is TRBV7-2, the J call TRBJ1-5, with no clear D. This CDR3 reads CASSSEPLVGTQHF. CDR3 nucleotides: TGTGCCAGCAGCTCGGAGCCCTTAGTGGGGACCCAGCATTTT.